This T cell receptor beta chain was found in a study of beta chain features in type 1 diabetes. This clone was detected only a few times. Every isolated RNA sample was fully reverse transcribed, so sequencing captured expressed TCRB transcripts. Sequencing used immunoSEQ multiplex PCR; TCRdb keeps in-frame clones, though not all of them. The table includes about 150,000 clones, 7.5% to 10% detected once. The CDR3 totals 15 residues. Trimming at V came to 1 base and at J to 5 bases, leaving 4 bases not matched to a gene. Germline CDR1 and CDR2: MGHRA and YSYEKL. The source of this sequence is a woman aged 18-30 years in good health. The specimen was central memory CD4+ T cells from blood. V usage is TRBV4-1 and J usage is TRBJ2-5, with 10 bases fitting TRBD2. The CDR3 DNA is TGCGCCAGCAGCCAAGCACTAGCGGGGCGGGAGACCCAGTACTTC. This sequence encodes CASSQALAGRETQYF.